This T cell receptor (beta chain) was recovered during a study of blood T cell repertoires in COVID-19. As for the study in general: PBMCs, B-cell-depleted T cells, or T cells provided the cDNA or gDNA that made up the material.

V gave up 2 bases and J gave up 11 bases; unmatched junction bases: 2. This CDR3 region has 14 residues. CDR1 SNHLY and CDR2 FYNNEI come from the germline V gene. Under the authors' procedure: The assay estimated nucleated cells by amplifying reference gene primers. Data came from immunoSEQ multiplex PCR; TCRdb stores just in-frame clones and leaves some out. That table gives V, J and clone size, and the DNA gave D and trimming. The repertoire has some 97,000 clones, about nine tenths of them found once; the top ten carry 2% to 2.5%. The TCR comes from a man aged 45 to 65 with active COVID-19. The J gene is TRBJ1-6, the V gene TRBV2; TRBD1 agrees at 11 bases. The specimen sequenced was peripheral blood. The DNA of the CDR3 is TGTGCCAGCAGTGAACGGACAGGGGGCACACCCCTCCACTTT. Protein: CASSERTGGTPLHF.